The 19 T cell receptor beta chains below were found in one sample sequenced in a study of blood T cell repertoires in COVID-19. The method was immunoSEQ multiplex PCR; TCRdb's version includes in-frame clones alone and lacks a portion of them. This table has roughly 30,000 clones, 65% to 90% appearing once. The sequencing sample was made of peripheral blood. These receptors were taken from a human donor in a cohort sampled during active COVID-19.

V usage is TRBV5-5 and J usage is TRBJ2-2; D is unresolved. The ends were cut back, 2 bases at V and 0 bases at J, with 5 bases in the middle. Germline CDR1 is SGHKS and CDR2 is YYEKEE (reference sequence). The CDR3 runs 14 residues. CDR3 residues: CASSLQTNTGELFF. The CDR3 DNA reads TGTGCCAGCAGCTTACAGACGAACACCGGGGAGCTGTTTTTT.

V gene TRBV7-2 combines with J gene TRBJ2-3, with TRBD2 as a possible D gene (5 bases). V lost 0 bases and J lost 4, with 8 bases in between. Germline V CDR1 and CDR2: SGHTA, FQGNSA. The CDR3 runs 14 residues. The CDR3 reads CASSLARVSDTQYF. DNA for the CDR3: TGTGCCAGCAGCTTAGCGAGGGTCTCAGATACGCAGTATTTT.

The chain has TRBV21-1 and TRBJ2-7; no check of the table's D call, TRBD1, against the DNA was made. TRBV21-1 is noted as a pseudogene. The CDR3 sequence is 14 residues long. The CDR3 sequence: CASSKRVTGLGQYF. CDR3 nucleotides: TGTGCCAGCAGCAAACGGGTCACAGGGTTAGGGCAGTACTTC.

The CDR3: CASNPEGTGRFHYGYTF. The CDR3 nucleotides read TGTGCCAGCAATCCTGAGGGCACCGGACGGTTCCACTATGGCTACACCTTC. The chain links TRBV28 to TRBJ1-2; D is unclear. Trimming shortened V by 7 bases and J by 3 bases, and 24 bases separated the two germline ends. The germline V gene has CDR1 MDHEN and CDR2 SYDVKM. The length of the CDR3 is 17 residues.

The CDR3 nucleotides read TGTGCCAGCTCCCCCGGGACAGGGTCCACAGATACGCAGTATTTT. Amino acids: CASSPGTGSTDTQYF. V gene TRBV18 combines with J gene TRBJ2-3, with 9 bases aligning to TRBD1. The CDR3 extends over 15 amino acids. CDR1 and CDR2 (germline): KGHSH, LQKENI. V trimming: 6 bases; J trimming: 2 bases; junction bases outside the gene matches: 6.

V usage is TRBV2 and J usage is TRBJ1-5; TRBD1 is a possible D gene (5 bases). The V gene's germline CDR1 is SNHLY and CDR2 FYNNEI. V dropped 3 bases and J dropped 1 base, with 10 bases sitting between them. The CDR3 extends over 15 amino acids. CDR3 coding DNA: TGTGCCAGCAGTGAGATCCGGGGGAGCAATCAGCCCCAGCATTTT. It encodes CASSEIRGSNQPQHF.

The rearrangement uses TRBV3-1 (or the pseudogene TRBV3-2) and TRBJ2-7, with a weak D call TRBD2 (5 bases). Trimming took off 1 base at V and 0 bases at J, with 10 bases between the two ends. Germline CDR1 is LGHDT and CDR2 is YNNKEL (reference sequence). The CDR3 contains 15 residues. The CDR3 DNA is TGTGCCAGCAGCCAAGTGGGGAGAAACTCCTACGAGCAGTACTTC. This codes for CASSQVGRNSYEQYF.

The chain carries TRBV28 and TRBJ1-5; D remains unclear. The CDR3 runs 16 residues. V was trimmed by 2 bases and J by 0 bases, leaving 11 bases between them. The V gene's germline CDR1 is MDHEN and CDR2 SYDVKM. The CDR3 here is CASSLSVFYSNQPQHF. In DNA, the CDR3 is TGTGCCAGCAGTTTAAGTGTGTTCTATAGCAATCAGCCCCAGCATTTT.

The chain joins TRBV14 to TRBJ1-2, with unresolved D. Germline V lookup: CDR1 SGHDN, CDR2 FVKESK. The CDR3 spans 15 residues. The V gene lost 4 bases and the J gene lost 8 bases, with 20 bases spanning the gap. The CDR3 sequence is CASSRKRSDSKGYTF. Written as DNA, the CDR3 is TGTGCCAGCAGCCGGAAAAGATCCGACTCTAAGGGCTACACCTTC.

The V and J genes are TRBV3-1 (or the pseudogene TRBV3-2) and TRBJ1-6; no reliable D call. Germline V gene sequence: CDR1 LGHDT, CDR2 YNNKEL (reference sequence). Between the trimmed V and J ends, which lost 5 bases and 6 bases, there was a span of 14 bases. The CDR3 consists of 15 residues. CDR3 in DNA: TGTGCCAGCAGCTCCCGGGGAGGGATTAATTCACCCCTCCACTTT. This sequence encodes CASSSRGGINSPLHF.

The V gene is TRBV11-1, the J gene TRBJ1-2; perhaps TRBD1 as D (6 bases). Germline V gives CDR1 SGHAT, CDR2 FQDESV (reference sequence). The CDR3 has 14 residues. Trimming stripped 1 base from V and 5 bases from J, with 11 bases between. This CDR3 is CASSLVATGYGYTF. DNA for the CDR3: TGTGCCAGCAGCTTAGTGGCAACAGGGTATGGCTACACCTTC.

The CDR3 spells CASSATRGLAETQYF. The CDR3 DNA is TGTGCCAGCAGCGCCACCCGGGGACTAGCAGAGACCCAGTACTTC. This chain connects TRBV7-2 to TRBJ2-5, with 9 bases that match TRBD2. The ends lost 5 bases at V and 4 bases at J; junction bases unmatched: 8. This CDR3 comprises 15 residues. CDR1 SGHTA and CDR2 FQGNSA come from the germline V gene.

The chain carries TRBV15 and TRBJ1-1, with TRBD1 as a possible D gene (6 bases). Germline CDR1 and CDR2: LNHNV and YYDKDF (reference sequence). V shed 7 bases and J shed 2 bases, with 11 bases lying between them. The CDR3 spans 13 residues. CDR3 in amino acids: CATISQGNTEAFF. The CDR3 DNA reads as TGTGCCACCATCTCACAGGGTAACACTGAAGCTTTCTTT. Supplemented by reference TRBV15 and TRBJ1-1, the full variable domain reads DAMVIQNPRYQVTQFGKPVTLSCSQTLNHNVMYWYQQKSSQAPKLLFHYYDKDFNNEADTPDNFQSRRPNTSFCFLDIRSPGLGDTAMYLCATISQGNTEAFFGQGTRLTVV.

As regards this clone: One end of the junction does not line up with germline, which may come from a read error. The DNA for the CDR3 is TGTGCCAGCAGGGAAGGGCCCGGGGAGCTGTTTTTT. It specifies CASREGPGELFF. V and J are TRBV2 and TRBJ2-2; no reliable D call. The germline gives CDR1 SNHLY, CDR2 FYNNEI. CDR3 length: 12 residues.

This sequence joins TRBV3-1 (or the pseudogene TRBV3-2) and TRBJ2-2, with unresolved D. CDR1 and CDR2 from the germline V gene are LGHDT and YNNKEL (reference sequence). With 2 bases removed from V and 6 bases from J, the gap between germline ends came to 7 bases. This CDR3 has 13 amino acids. Here the CDR3 DNA reads TGTGCCAGCAGCCAACTAGTGGCCGGGGAGCTGTTTTTT. Its translation: CASSQLVAGELFF.

J is TRBJ1-2 and V is TRBV27; 7 bases agree with TRBD1. The germline V gene has CDR1 MNHEY and CDR2 SMNVEV (reference sequence). With 6 bases clipped from V and 8 bases from J, the junction kept 15 bases outside the gene matches. The CDR3 length is 15 residues. CDR3 region: CASSLDRVDRRGYTF. CDR3 nucleotides: TGTGCCAGCAGCCTTGACAGGGTCGATCGTCGGGGCTACACCTTC.

J is TRBJ2-6 and V is TRBV19; the D gene is possibly TRBD1 (5 bases). CDR1 and CDR2 from the germline V gene are LNHDA and SQIVND (reference sequence). The CDR3 spans 17 residues. The V end lost 8 bases, the J end lost 0 bases, and 17 bases lay between the germline ends. The CDR3: CASSQRQSHSGANVLTF. DNA for the CDR3: TGTGCCAGTTCCCAGCGACAGTCCCACTCTGGGGCCAACGTCCTGACTTTC. Full variable domain (outside the CDR3, taken from reference TRBV19 and TRBJ2-6): DGGITQSPKYLFRKEGQNVTLSCEQNLNHDAMYWYRQDPGQGLRLIYYSQIVNDFQKGDIAEGYSVSREKKESFPLTVTSAQKNPTAFYLCASSQRQSHSGANVLTFGAGSRLTVL.

The chain recombines TRBV5-1 with TRBJ2-5; perhaps TRBD2 as D (6 bases). The V gene lost 7 bases and the J gene lost 1 base, with 11 bases spanning the gap. This CDR3 spans 13 amino acids. CDR1 is SGHRS, CDR2 YFSETQ, per germline. CDR3 protein: CASAAGPQETQYF. The DNA of the CDR3 is TGCGCCAGCGCGGCGGGGCCCCAAGAGACCCAGTACTTC. Combining the CDR3 with reference TRBV5-1 and TRBJ2-5 gives the whole variable domain KAGVTQTPRYLIKTRGQQVTLSCSPISGHRSVSWYQQTPGQGLQFLFEYFSETQRNKGNFPGRFSGRQFSNSRSEMNVSTLELGDSALYLCASAAGPQETQYFGPGTRLLVL.

This sequence joins TRBV3-1 (or the pseudogene TRBV3-2) and TRBJ1-4; possibly TRBD1 for D (5 bases). The CDR3 has 16 amino acids. Trimming stripped 4 bases from V and 0 bases from J, with 12 bases between. Germline assignment: CDR1 LGHDT and CDR2 YNNKEL (reference sequence). The DNA of the CDR3 is TGTGCCAGCAGCCTGAAGCAGGGTGCAACTAATGAAAAACTGTTTTTT. Protein sequence: CASSLKQGATNEKLFF.